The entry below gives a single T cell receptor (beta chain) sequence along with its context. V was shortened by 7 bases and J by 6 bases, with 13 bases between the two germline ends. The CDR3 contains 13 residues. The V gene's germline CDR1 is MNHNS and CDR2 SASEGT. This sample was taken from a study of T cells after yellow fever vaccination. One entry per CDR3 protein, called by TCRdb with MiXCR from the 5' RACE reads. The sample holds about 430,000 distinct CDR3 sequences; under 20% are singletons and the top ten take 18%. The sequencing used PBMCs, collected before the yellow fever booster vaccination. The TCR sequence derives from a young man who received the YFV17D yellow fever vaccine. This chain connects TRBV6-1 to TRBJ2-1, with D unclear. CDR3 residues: CASTVRPGNEQFF. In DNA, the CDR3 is TGTGCCAGCACTGTCAGACCGGGCAATGAGCAGTTCTTC.